There are many counts of the clone carrying this T cell receptor (beta chain). As yet, its antigen is unknown. This sample was included in a study of CD8 T cells in ankylosing spondylitis. Study-wide points: Within matched ankylosing spondylitis synovial fluid, disease-linked clones were reportedly significantly enriched. Within ankylosing spondylitis blood, a TCR beta motif made up of several highly homologous variants appeared to be characteristic. Earlier reports found some motif variants in synovial fluid and blood in reactive arthritis.

The CDR3 loop spans 14 amino acids. With 0 bases removed from V and 7 bases from J, the gap between germline ends came to 10 bases. Germline assignment: CDR1 LGHNA and CDR2 YNFKEQ. The authors made TCR beta libraries by quantitative 5'-RACE with molecular barcodes. TCRdb reprocessed the 5' RACE reads via MiXCR and lists one record per CDR3 protein. The sample yields under 250,000 distinct CDR3 sequences, approximately 7.3% seen once. The chain links TRBV4-2 to TRBJ2-1; D gene uncertain. The receptor was isolated from a male donor with ankylosing spondylitis. Sequencing was carried out using blood, either unsorted or a sorted T cell fraction (not recorded which). CDR3 sequence (DNA): TGTGCCAGCAGCCAAGAAATTAGCCCGAATGAGCAGTTCTTC. Amino acid sequence: CASSQEISPNEQFF.